This is a list of T cell receptor beta chains from one sample in a study of cytomegalovirus exposure and HLA in healthy donors. TCRdb's copy holds only in-frame clones and misses some; the assay was immunoSEQ multiplex PCR. The table has some 200,000 clones, around 79% seen once. The sample consisted of PBMCs. The source is a male donor in good health and CMV-seropositive. CDR3s leave out the opening cysteine and the closing phenylalanine or tryptophan. A D gene is named only where the DNA matches it firmly.

TRBJ2-7 | TRBV7-8 | 15 | TRBD1 | ASSLVGAGQGLYEQY
TRBJ2-1 | TRBV7-3 | 10 | - | ASSFSGYEQF
TRBJ2-4 | TRBV25-1 | 13 | TRBD1 | ASSEWTGPKNIQY
TRBJ1-1 | TRBV7-6 | 12 | - | ASSFDRTNTEAF
TRBJ2-2 | TRBV5-1 | 12 | TRBD2 | ASSKAGGPRELF
TRBJ1-3 | TRBV19 | 14 | TRBD1 | ASSLQLTGAGNTIY
TRBJ2-7 | TRBV15 | 12 | - | ATSRAMEGYEQY
TRBJ2-3 | TRBV6-5 | 11 | - | ASSFDNTDTQY
TRBJ2-5 | TRBV5-4 | 15 | TRBD2 | ASSWGRAGGPGETQY
TRBJ2-4 | TRBV28 | 10 | - | ASRGPANIQY
TRBJ2-1 | TRBV15 | 11 | - | ATNTNPNREQF
TRBJ1-4 | TRBV30 | 13 | - | AWSVGASAAEKLF
TRBJ2-4 | TRBV9 | 14 | - | ASSVGLIGPGDIQY